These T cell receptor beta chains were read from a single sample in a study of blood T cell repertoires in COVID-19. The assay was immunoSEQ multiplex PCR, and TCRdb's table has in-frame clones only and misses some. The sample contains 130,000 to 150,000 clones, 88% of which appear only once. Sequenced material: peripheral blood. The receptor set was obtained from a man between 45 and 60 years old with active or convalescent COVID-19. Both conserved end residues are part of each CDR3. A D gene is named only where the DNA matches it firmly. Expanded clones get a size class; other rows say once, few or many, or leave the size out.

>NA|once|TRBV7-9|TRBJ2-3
CASSLVRGDTQYF
TGTGCCAGCAGCTTAGTTCGGGGAGATACGCAGTATTTT
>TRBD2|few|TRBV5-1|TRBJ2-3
CASSLGGSGSTDTQYF
TGCGCCAGCAGCTTGGGTGGTAGCGGGAGCACAGATACGCAGTATTTT
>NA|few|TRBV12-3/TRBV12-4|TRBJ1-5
CASSRGQLEPQHF
TGTGCCAGCAGCCGCGGACAGCTCGAGCCCCAGCATTTT
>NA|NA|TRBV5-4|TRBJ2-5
CASSDPWGDQETQYF
TGTGCCAGCAGCGATCCGTGGGGAGACCAAGAGACCCAGTACTTC
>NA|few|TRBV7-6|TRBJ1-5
CASSLNLGGANQPQHF
TGTGCCAGCAGCTTAAATTTGGGGGGGGCAAATCAGCCCCAGCATTTT
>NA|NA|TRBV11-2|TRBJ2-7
CASSSYVGSYEQYF
TGTGCCAGCAGCTCCTACGTCGGCTCCTACGAGCAGTACTTC
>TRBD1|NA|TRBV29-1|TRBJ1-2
CSVGTGRNYGYTF
TGCAGCGTCGGGACAGGACGGAACTATGGCTACACCTTC
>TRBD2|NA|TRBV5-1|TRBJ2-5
CASSRRSGRAGETQYF
TGCGCCAGCAGCCGTAGGAGCGGGAGGGCCGGGGAGACCCAGTACTTC
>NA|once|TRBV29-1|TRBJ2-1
CSVWTLPGPSSYNEQFF
TGCAGCGTTTGGACACTCCCGGGTCCAAGCTCCTACAATGAGCAGTTCTTC
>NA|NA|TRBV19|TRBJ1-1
CASSIGGLNTEAFF
TGTGCCAGTAGTATCGGGGGGCTGAACACTGAAGCTTTCTTT
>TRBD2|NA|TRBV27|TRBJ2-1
CASSPRGGVNEQFF
TGTGCCAGCAGTCCGCGGGGAGGGGTGAATGAGCAGTTCTTC
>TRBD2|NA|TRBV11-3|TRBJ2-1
CASTYKGGTQQFF
TGTGCCAGCACCTACAAGGGAGGGACTCAGCAGTTCTTC
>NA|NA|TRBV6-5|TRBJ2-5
CASSSLRVETQYF
TGTGCCAGCAGTAGCCTGAGGGTGGAGACCCAGTACTTC
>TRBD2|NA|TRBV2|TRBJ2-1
CASSWTSGRFNEQFF
TGTGCCAGCAGTTGGACTAGCGGGAGATTCAATGAGCAGTTCTTC
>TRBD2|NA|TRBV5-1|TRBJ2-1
CASSSASGSSFNEQFF
TGCGCCAGCAGCTCGGCTAGCGGGAGTTCGTTCAATGAGCAGTTCTTC
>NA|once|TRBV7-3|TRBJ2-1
CASSTGFAPNEQFF
TGTGCCAGCAGCACGGGTTTCGCCCCCAATGAGCAGTTCTTC
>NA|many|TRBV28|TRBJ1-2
CASSLFPMTGNYGYTF
TGTGCCAGCAGTTTATTTCCTATGACAGGAAACTATGGCTACACCTTC
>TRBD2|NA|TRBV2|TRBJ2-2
CASGGLAANTGELFF
TGTGCCAGCGGGGGACTAGCGGCTAACACCGGGGAGCTGTTTTTT
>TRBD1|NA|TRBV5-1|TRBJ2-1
CASSGTGGSHEQFF
TGCGCCAGCAGCGGGACAGGGGGGTCACATGAGCAGTTCTTC
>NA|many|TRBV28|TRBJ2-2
CASSLVFSFTGELFF
TGTGCCAGCAGTTTAGTTTTCAGTTTCACCGGGGAGCTGTTTTTT
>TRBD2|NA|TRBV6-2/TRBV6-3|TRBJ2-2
CASSWTSGELFF
TGTGCCAGCAGTTGGACTAGCGGCGAGCTGTTTTTT
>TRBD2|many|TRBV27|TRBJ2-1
CASSLHRTSNEQFF
TGTGCCAGCAGTTTACACCGGACTAGCAATGAGCAGTTCTTC
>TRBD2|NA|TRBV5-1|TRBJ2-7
CASSPGGGFVYEQYF
TGCGCCAGCAGCCCAGGCGGGGGTTTTGTCTACGAGCAGTACTTC
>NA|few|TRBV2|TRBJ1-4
CASSLQNILEKLFF
TGTGCCAGCAGCCTACAGAATATACTTGAAAAACTGTTTTTT
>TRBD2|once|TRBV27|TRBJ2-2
CASSSLSGTSGSGWDTGELFF
TGTGCCAGCAGTTCCCTATCCGGGACTAGCGGGAGCGGTTGGGACACCGGGGAGCTGTTTTTT
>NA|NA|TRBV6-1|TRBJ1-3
CASSELRDSGNTIYF
TGTGCCAGCAGTGAATTGAGAGACTCTGGAAACACCATATATTTT
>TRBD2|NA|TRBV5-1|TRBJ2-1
CASSLAGRGRSANEQFF
TGCGCCAGCAGCTTGGCCGGGCGCGGGAGGTCGGCCAATGAGCAGTTCTTC
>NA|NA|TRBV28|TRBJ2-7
CASTPTPSGAYEQYF
TGTGCCAGCACCCCCACCCCCAGCGGAGCCTACGAGCAGTACTTC
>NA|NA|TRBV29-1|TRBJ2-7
CSVIAGSYEQYF
TGCAGCGTGATAGCAGGGTCCTACGAGCAGTACTTC
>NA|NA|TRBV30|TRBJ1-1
CAWNWGRTEAFF
TGTGCCTGGAATTGGGGGCGTACTGAAGCTTTCTTT
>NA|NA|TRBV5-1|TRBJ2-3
CASSIRLGHRTDTQYF
TGCGCCAGCAGCATCAGACTAGGGCATCGCACAGATACGCAGTATTTT
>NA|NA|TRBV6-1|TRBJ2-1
CASSEAHQYNEQFF
TGTGCCAGCAGTGAAGCTCACCAGTACAATGAGCAGTTCTTC
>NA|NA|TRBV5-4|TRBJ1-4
CASSLNAGGNEKLFF
TGTGCCAGCAGCCTTAATGCCGGGGGTAATGAAAAACTGTTTTTT
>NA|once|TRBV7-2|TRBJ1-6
CASSLGPNSPLHF
TGTGCCAGCAGCTTAGGGCCGAATTCACCCCTCCACTTT
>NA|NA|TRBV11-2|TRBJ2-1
CASSLAVNEQFF
TGTGCCAGCAGCTTAGCCGTAAATGAGCAGTTCTTC
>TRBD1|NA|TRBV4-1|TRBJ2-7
CASSQADREQYF
TGCGCCAGCAGCCAAGCGGACAGGGAGCAGTACTTC
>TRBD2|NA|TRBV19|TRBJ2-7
CASKVAGVGSYEQYF
TGTGCCAGTAAGGTTGCGGGAGTCGGCTCGTACGAGCAGTACTTC
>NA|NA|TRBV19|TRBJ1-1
CASMVRGGTEAFF
TGTGCCAGTATGGTCAGGGGAGGGACTGAAGCTTTCTTT
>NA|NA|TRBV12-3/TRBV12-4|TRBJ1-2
CASSLRRLYGYTF
TGTGCCAGCAGTTTGCGGAGGCTCTATGGCTACACCTTC
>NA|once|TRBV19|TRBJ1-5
CASSERFNQPQHF
TGTGCCAGTAGTGAGCGGTTCAATCAGCCCCAGCATTTT
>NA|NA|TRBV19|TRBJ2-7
CASSRGQKYEQYF
TGTGCCAGTAGTAGAGGACAGAAATACGAGCAGTACTTC
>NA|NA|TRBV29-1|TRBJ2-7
CSVRRAHEQYF
TGCAGCGTTCGGCGGGCCCACGAGCAGTACTTC
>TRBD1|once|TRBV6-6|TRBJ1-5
CASRQPGQGFNQPQHF
TGTGCCAGCAGGCAACCGGGACAGGGTTTCAATCAGCCCCAGCATTTT
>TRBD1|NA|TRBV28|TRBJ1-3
CASSLAAKGAFGNTIYF
TGTGCCAGCAGTTTGGCCGCGAAGGGGGCCTTCGGAAACACCATATATTTT
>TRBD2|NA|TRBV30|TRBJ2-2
CAWSVLRTSGGSNTGELFF
TGTGCCTGGAGTGTACTCCGGACTAGCGGGGGTTCGAACACCGGGGAGCTGTTTTTT
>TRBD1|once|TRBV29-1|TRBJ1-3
CSVVGDRRLSGNTIYF
TGCAGCGTCGTCGGGGACAGGAGACTCTCTGGAAACACCATATATTTT
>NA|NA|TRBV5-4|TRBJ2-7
CASSLAGEQYF
TGTGCCAGCAGCTTGGCCGGGGAGCAGTACTTC
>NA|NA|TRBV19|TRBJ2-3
CASSSRDDTQYF
TGTGCCAGTAGTTCCAGGGATGATACGCAGTATTTT